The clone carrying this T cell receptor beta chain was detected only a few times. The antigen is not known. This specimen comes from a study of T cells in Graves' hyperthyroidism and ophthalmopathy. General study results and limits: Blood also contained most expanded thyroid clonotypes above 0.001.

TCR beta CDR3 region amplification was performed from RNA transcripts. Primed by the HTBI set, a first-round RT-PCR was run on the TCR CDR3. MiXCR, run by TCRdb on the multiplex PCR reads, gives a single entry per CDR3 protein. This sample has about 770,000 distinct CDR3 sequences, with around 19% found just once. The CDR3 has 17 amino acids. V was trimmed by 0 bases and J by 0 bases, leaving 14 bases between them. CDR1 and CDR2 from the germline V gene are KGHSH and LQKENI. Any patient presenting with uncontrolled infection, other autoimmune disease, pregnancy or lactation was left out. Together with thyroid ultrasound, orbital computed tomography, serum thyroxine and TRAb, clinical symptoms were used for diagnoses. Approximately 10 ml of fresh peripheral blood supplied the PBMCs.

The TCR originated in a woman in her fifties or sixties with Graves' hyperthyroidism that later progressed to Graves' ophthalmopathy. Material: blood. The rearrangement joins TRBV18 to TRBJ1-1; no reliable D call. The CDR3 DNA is TGTGCCAGCTCACCACCGAGCCAGCTCGCGATGAACACTGAAGCTTTCTTT. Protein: CASSPPSQLAMNTEAFF.